This T cell receptor (beta chain) was retrieved from a study of T cell responses to AZD1222 COVID-19 vaccine. The germline CDR1 and CDR2 sequences are MGHRA and YSYEKL. The CDR3 is 16 residues long. Trimming removed 3 bases from V and 3 bases from J; junction bases left unmatched: 8. Findings of the study overall: The number of AZD1222 recipients seropositive at baseline was only five or six.

The data were produced by immunoSEQ multiplex PCR, yet TCRdb's version contains in-frame clones alone and is incomplete. The table includes about 86,000 clones, over 85% detected once. Regarding this clone: Its target is not known.

Here the sequenced sample was peripheral blood, taken on day 0 of AZD1222 vaccination. This rearrangement joins TRBV4-1 to TRBJ1-1, with 9 bases identical to TRBD1. This receptor was taken from an adult in good health. The CDR3 is CASSHGGDRADTEAFF. For the CDR3, the DNA is TGCGCCAGCAGCCACGGAGGGGACAGGGCGGACACTGAAGCTTTCTTT.